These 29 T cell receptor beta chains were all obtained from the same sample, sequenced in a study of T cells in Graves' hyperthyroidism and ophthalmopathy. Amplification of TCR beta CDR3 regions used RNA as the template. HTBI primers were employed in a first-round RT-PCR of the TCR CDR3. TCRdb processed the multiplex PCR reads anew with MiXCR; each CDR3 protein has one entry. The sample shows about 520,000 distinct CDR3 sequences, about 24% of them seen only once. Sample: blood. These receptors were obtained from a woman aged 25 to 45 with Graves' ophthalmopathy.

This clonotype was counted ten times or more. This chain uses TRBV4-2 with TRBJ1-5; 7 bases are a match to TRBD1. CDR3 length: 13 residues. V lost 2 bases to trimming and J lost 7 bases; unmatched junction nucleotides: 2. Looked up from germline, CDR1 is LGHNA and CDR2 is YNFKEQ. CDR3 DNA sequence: TGTGCCAGCAGCCAAACAGGGGAGCAGCCCCAGCATTTT. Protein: CASSQTGEQPQHF.

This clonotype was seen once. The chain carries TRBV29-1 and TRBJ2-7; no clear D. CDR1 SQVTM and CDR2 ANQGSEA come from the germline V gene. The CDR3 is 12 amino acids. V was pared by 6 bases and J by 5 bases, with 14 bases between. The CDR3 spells CSVIFSSDEQYF. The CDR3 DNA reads TGCAGCGTAATATTTAGTTCCGACGAGCAGTACTTC.

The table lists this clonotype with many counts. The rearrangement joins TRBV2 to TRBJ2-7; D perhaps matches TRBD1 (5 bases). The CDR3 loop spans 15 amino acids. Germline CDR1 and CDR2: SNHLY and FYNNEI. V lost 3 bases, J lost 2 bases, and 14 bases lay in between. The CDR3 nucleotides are TGTGCCAGCAGTGATCAGGGTGGGTTGACCTACGAGCAGTACTTC. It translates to CASSDQGGLTYEQYF.

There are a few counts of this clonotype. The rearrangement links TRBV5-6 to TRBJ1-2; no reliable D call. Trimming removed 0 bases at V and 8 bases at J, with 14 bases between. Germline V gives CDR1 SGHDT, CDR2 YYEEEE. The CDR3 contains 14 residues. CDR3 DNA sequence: TGTGCCAGCAGCTTGGTAGAGGATCCGCGGGGCTACACCTTC. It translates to CASSLVEDPRGYTF.

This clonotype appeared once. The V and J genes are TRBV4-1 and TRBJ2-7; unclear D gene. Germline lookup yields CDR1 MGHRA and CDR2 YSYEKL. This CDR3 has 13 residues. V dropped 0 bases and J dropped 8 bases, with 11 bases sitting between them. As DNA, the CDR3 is TGCGCCAGCAGCCAAGATGGCAGTTACAAGCAGTACTTC. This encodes CASSQDGSYKQYF.

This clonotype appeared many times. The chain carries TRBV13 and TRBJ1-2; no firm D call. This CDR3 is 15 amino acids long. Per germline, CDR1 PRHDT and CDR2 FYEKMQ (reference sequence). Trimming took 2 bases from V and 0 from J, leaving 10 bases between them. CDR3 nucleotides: TGTGCCAGCAGCTTACGTCAGATAGCTAACTATGGCTACACCTTC. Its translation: CASSLRQIANYGYTF.

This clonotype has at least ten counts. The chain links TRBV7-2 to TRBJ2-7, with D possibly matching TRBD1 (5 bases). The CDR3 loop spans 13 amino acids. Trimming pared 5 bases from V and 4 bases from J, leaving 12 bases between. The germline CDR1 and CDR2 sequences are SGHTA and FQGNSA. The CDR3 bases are TGTGCCAGCAGCACCCGACAGACTTACGAGCAGTACTTC. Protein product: CASSTRQTYEQYF.

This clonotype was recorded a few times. Here the CDR3 DNA reads TGTGCCAGCAGTCCTTGGACCGCCCCAGGGGGGCAGCAGTACTTC. It is translated as CASSPWTAPGGQQYF. The rearrangement joins TRBV6-1 to TRBJ2-7; D may be TRBD1 (7 bases). The CDR3 length is 15 residues. Trimming stripped 5 bases from V and 8 bases from J, with 22 bases between. Germline CDR1 reads MNHNS; CDR2 reads SASEGT.

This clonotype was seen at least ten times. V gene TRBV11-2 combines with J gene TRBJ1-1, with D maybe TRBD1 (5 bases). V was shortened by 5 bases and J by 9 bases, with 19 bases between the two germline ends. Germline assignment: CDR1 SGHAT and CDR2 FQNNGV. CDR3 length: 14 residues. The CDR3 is CASSAIRDVPKAFF. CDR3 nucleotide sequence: TGTGCCAGCAGCGCAATTCGGGACGTACCTAAAGCTTTCTTT. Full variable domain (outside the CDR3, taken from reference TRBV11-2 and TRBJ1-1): EAGVAQSPRYKIIEKRQSVAFWCNPISGHATLYWYQQILGQGPKLLIQFQNNGVVDDSQLPKDRFSAERLKGVDSTLKIQPAKLEDSAVYLCASSAIRDVPKAFFGQGTRLTVV.

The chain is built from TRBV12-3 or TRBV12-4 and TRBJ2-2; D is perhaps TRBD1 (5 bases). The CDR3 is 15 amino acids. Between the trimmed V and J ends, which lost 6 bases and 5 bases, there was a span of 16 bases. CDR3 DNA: TGTGCCAGCAGAACCGACAGACGAAGAACCGGGGAGCTGTTTTTT. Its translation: CASRTDRRRTGELFF.

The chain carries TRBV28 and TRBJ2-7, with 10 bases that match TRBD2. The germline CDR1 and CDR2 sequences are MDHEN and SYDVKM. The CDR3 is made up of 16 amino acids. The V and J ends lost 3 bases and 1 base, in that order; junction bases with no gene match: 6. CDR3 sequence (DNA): TGTGCCAGCAGTTTCTCCTATAGCGGGGGGTCCTACGAGCAGTACTTC. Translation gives CASSFSYSGGSYEQYF.

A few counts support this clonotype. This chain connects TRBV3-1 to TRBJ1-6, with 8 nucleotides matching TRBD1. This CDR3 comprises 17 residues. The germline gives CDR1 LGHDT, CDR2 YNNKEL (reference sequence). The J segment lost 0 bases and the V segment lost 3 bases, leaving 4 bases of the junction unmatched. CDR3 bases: TGTGCCAGCAGCCAGGTTACAGGGGGCTCCTATAATTCACCCCTCCACTTT. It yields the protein CASSQVTGGSYNSPLHF.

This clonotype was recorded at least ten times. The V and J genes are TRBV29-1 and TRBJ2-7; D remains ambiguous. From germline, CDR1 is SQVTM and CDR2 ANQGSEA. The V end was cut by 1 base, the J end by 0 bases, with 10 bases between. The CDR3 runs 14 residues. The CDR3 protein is CSVEGSGASYEQYF. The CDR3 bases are TGCAGCGTTGAAGGATCGGGCGCCTCCTACGAGCAGTACTTC.

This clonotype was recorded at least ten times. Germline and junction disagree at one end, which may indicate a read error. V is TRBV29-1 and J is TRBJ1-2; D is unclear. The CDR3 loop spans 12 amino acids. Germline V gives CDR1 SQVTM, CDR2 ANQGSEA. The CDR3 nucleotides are TGCAGCGTTGAGGGAAACTCCTATGGCTGCACCTTC. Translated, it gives CSVEGNSYGCTF.

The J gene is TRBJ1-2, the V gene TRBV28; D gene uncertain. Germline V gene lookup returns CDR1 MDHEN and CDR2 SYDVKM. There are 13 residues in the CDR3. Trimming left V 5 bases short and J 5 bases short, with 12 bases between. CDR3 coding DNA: TGTGCCAGCAGTAGAAACCGGGCATATGGCTACACCTTC. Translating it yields CASSRNRAYGYTF.

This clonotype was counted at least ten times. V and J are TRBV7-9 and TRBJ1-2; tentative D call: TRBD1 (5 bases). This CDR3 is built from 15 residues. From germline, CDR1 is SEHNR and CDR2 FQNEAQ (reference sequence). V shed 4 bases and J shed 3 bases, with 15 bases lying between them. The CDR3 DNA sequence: TGTGCCAGCAGCTCTATAGTTCAGGGAGACTATGGCTACACCTTC. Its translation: CASSSIVQGDYGYTF.

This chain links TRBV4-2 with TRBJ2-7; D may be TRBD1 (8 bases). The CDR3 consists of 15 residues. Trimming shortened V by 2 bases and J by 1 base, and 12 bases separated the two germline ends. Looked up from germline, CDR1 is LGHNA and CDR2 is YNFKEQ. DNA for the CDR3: TGTGCCAGCAGCCAAACAGGGGGGGCATCCTACGAGCAGTACTTC. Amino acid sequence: CASSQTGGASYEQYF.

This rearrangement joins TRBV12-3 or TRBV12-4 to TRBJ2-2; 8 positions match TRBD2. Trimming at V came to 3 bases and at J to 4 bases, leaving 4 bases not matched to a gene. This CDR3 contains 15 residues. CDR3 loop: CASSFGGGPTGELFF. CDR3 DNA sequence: TGTGCCAGCAGTTTCGGGGGGGGGCCCACCGGGGAGCTGTTTTTT.

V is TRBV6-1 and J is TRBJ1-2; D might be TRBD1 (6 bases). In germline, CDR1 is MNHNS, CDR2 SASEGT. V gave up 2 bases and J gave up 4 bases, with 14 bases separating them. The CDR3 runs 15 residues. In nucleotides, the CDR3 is TGTGCCAGCAGTGAAAACCCCGGACAGTTCTATGGCTACACCTTC. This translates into CASSENPGQFYGYTF.

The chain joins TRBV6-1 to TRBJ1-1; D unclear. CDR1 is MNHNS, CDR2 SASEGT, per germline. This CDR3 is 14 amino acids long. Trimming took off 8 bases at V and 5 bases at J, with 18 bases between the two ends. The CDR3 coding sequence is TGTGCCAGCTTCTCGGCAGCCGCTGGGACTGAAGCTTTCTTT. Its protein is CASFSAAAGTEAFF.

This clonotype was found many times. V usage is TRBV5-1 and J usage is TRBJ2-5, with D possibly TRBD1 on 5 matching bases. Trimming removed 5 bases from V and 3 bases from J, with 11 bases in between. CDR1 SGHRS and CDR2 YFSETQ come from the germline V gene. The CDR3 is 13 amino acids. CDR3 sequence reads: CASRWTIEETQYF. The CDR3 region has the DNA TGCGCCAGCAGATGGACAATTGAAGAGACCCAGTACTTC. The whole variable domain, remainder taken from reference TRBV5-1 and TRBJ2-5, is KAGVTQTPRYLIKTRGQQVTLSCSPISGHRSVSWYQQTPGQGLQFLFEYFSETQRNKGNFPGRFSGRQFSNSRSEMNVSTLELGDSALYLCASRWTIEETQYFGPGTRLLVL.

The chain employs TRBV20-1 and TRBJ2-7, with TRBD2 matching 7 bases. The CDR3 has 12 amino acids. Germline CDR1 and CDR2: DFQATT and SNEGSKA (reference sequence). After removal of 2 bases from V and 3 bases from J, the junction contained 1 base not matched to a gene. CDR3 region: CSARWGGYEQYF. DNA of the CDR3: TGCAGTGCTAGATGGGGGGGCTACGAGCAGTACTTC.

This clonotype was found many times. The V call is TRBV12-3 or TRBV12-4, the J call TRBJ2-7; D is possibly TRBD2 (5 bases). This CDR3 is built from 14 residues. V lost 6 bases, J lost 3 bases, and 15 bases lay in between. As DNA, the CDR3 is TGTGCCAGCAGCCTAGGCGGGCAGAGCTACGAGCAGTACTTC. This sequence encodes CASSLGGQSYEQYF.

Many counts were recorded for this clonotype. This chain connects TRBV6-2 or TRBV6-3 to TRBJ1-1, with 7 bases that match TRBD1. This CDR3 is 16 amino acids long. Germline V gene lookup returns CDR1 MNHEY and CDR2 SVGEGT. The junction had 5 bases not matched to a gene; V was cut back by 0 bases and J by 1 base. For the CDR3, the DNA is TGTGCCAGCAGTTACTCGACCTGGACAGGGAACACTGAAGCTTTCTTT. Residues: CASSYSTWTGNTEAFF.

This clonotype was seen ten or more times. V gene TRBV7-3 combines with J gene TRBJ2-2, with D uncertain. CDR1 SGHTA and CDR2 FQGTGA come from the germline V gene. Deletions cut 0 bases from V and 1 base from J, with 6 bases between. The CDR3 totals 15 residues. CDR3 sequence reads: CASSLTDGNTGELFF. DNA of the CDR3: TGTGCCAGCAGCTTAACGGACGGGAACACCGGGGAGCTGTTTTTT.

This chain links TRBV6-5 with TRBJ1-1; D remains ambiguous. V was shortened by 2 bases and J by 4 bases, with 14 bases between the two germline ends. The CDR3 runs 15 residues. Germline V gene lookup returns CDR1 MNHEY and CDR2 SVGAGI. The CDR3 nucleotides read TGTGCCAGCAGTTACGGCTCCAGATGGACCACTGAAGCTTTCTTT. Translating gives CASSYGSRWTTEAFF.

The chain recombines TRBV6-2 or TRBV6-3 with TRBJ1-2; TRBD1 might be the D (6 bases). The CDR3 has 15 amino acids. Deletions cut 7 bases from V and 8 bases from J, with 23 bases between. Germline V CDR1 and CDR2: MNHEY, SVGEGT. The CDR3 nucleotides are TGTGCCAGCACCCAAATTGGGGGCGCGGTGAAAGGCTACACCTTC. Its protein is CASTQIGGAVKGYTF.

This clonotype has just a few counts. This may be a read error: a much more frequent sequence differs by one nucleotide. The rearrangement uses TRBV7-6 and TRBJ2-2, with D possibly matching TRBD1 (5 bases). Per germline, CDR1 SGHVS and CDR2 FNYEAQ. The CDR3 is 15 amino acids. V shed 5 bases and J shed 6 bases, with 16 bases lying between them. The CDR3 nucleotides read TGTGCCAGCAGCCTACTCCAACAGGTTCCCGGGGAGCTGTTTTTT. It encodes CASSLLQQVPGELFF.

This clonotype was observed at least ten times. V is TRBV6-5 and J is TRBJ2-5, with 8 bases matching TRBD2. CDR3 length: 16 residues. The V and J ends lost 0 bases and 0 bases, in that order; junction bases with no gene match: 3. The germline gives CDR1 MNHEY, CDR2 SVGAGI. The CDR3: CASSYSGGGHQETQYF. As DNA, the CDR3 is TGTGCCAGCAGTTACTCTGGCGGGGGGCACCAAGAGACCCAGTACTTC.